One sample yielded the 8 T cell receptor beta chains listed below, sequenced in a study of cytomegalovirus exposure and HLA in healthy donors. With 60 Vbeta and 13 Jbeta primers, the PCR was carried out. Here immunoSEQ multiplex PCR was the method, and the copy in TCRdb shows in-frame clones only, minus some. The sample lists about 200,000 clones; over 70% were seen once. Sequencing was done on a sample of PBMCs. These TCRs come from a man aged 35-49 years in good health and CMV-seropositive.

V gene TRBV5-1 combines with J gene TRBJ1-2, with 7 nucleotides matching TRBD1. This CDR3 has 13 residues. The V segment lost 4 bases and the J segment 3 bases; nucleotides outside the gene matches: 3. CDR1 is SGHRS and CDR2 is YFSETQ in the germline V gene. The CDR3 reads CASSPGQDYGYTF. The DNA for the CDR3 is TGCGCCAGCAGCCCTGGACAGGACTATGGCTACACCTTC.

The V call is TRBV19, the J call TRBJ2-7; D not resolved. The V end was cut by 6 bases, the J end by 0 bases, with 12 bases between. The CDR3 runs 14 residues. In germline, CDR1 is LNHDA, CDR2 SQIVND (reference sequence). The CDR3 here is CASSTLSSSYEQYF. In nucleotides, the CDR3 is TGTGCCAGTAGCACACTTAGCAGCTCCTACGAGCAGTACTTC.

This clone was detected only once. V usage is TRBV19 and J usage is TRBJ2-7; TRBD1 matches at 7 bases. The CDR3 is 14 amino acids. Germline CDR1 and CDR2: LNHDA and SQIVND (reference sequence). V dropped 8 bases and J dropped 5; count of bases not matched to a gene: 12. DNA for the CDR3: TGTGCCAGTCAAGACAGGGCCAGGGGGAACGAGCAGTACTTC. Residues: CASQDRARGNEQYF.

V gene TRBV28 combines with J gene TRBJ1-1; D is unresolved. Trimming left V 5 bases short and J 5 bases short, with 21 bases between. From germline, CDR1 is MDHEN and CDR2 SYDVKM. The CDR3 has 16 amino acids. CDR3 nucleotide sequence: TGTGCCAGCAGTCCCCGGGGAGGGAGTATTAGGACTGAAGCTTTCTTT. Residues: CASSPRGGSIRTEAFF.

The gene calls are TRBV6-5 and TRBJ1-1; D perhaps matches TRBD1 (5 bases). Germline CDR1 reads MNHEY; CDR2 reads SVGAGI. The CDR3 runs to 13 residues. Trimming stripped 2 bases from V and 6 bases from J, with 10 bases between. The CDR3 DNA is TGTGCCAGCAGTTACCCCGGGGGATCTGAAGCTTTCTTT. Translating gives CASSYPGGSEAFF.

This chain connects TRBV2 to TRBJ1-6, with D unresolved. The V end was cut by 9 bases, the J end by 0 bases, with 15 bases between. The germline V gene encodes CDR1 SNHLY and CDR2 FYNNEI. CDR3 length equals 16 residues. DNA for the CDR3: TGTGCCAGTAGCCGGACGGGGAGCTCCTATAATTCACCCCTCCACTTT. It encodes CASSRTGSSYNSPLHF.

This clone was counted once. V is TRBV5-1 and J is TRBJ1-1, with D possibly being TRBD1 (6 bases). The ends were cut back, 1 base at V and 0 bases at J, with 7 bases in the middle. The CDR3 spans 14 residues. The germline gives CDR1 SGHRS, CDR2 YFSETQ. CDR3 region: CASSLQGMNTEAFF. The CDR3 DNA is TGCGCCAGCAGCTTGCAGGGGATGAACACTGAAGCTTTCTTT. Using reference TRBV5-1 and TRBJ1-1 for the parts outside the CDR3, the full variable domain is KAGVTQTPRYLIKTRGQQVTLSCSPISGHRSVSWYQQTPGQGLQFLFEYFSETQRNKGNFPGRFSGRQFSNSRSEMNVSTLELGDSALYLCASSLQGMNTEAFFGQGTRLTVV.

The V call is TRBV19, the J call TRBJ2-1; D not certain. The CDR3 has 13 amino acids. Trimming removed 3 bases from V and 5 bases from J, with 8 bases in between. From germline, CDR1 is LNHDA and CDR2 SQIVND (reference sequence). The CDR3 DNA sequence: TGTGCCAGTAGTATGAACTACCACAATGAGCAGTTCTTC. This encodes CASSMNYHNEQFF.